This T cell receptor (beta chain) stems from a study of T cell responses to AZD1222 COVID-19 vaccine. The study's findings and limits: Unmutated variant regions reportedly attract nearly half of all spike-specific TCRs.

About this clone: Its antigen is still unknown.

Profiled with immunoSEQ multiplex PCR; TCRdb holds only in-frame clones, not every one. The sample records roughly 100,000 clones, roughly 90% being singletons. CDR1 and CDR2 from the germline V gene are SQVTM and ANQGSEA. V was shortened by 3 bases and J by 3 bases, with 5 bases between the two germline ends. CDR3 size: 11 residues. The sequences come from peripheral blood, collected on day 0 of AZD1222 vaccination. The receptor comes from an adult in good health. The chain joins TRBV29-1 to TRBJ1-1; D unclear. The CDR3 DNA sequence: TGCAGCGTTGATGCGTACACTGAAGCTTTCTTT. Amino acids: CSVDAYTEAFF.